This T cell receptor (beta chain) was identified during a study of brain metastases from non-small cell lung cancer. There are 13 residues in the CDR3. Per germline, CDR1 SQVTM and CDR2 ANQGSEA. The germline V and J ends were trimmed by 3 bases and 10 bases, with 16 bases remaining between them. Repertoires were generated with immunoSEQ multiplex PCR, while TCRdb's copy carries only in-frame clones and drops some. The sample carries several hundred clones, roughly 83% recorded once. There are a few counts of this clone. Sequenced: tumor-adjacent normal tissue. The receptor comes from a donor aged 40 or over with non-small cell lung cancer. The rearrangement joins TRBV29-1 to TRBJ2-1; D is unclear. The CDR3 loop reads CSVEQQATGEQFF. The DNA for the CDR3 is TGCAGCGTTGAGCAGCAGGCGACTGGGGAGCAGTTCTTC.